The 6 T cell receptor beta chains in this list originate from one sample, sequenced in a study of T cells in Graves' hyperthyroidism and ophthalmopathy. From RNA transcripts, TCR beta CDR3 regions were amplified. During a first-round RT-PCR of the TCR CDR3, the HTBI primer set was used. TCRdb passed the multiplex PCR reads through MiXCR, listing each CDR3 protein once. The sample lists around 420,000 distinct CDR3 sequences, approximately 14% seen once, with around 14% in the top ten. The sample was blood. The source of these receptors is a young woman with Graves' hyperthyroidism.

The gene calls are TRBV19 and TRBJ2-1; 7 nucleotides line up with TRBD2. Germline V gives CDR1 LNHDA, CDR2 SQIVND (reference sequence). The ends lost 11 bases at V and 6 bases at J; junction bases unmatched: 10. The length of the CDR3 is 13 residues. The DNA for the CDR3 is TGTGCCGGAGGAACTAGCGCTTCCAATGAGCAGTTCTTC. This gives the protein CAGGTSASNEQFF.

This clonotype was counted a few times. This CDR3 reads CSARPPWDLNQPQHF. Written as DNA, the CDR3 is TGCAGTGCTAGACCCCCGTGGGATCTCAATCAGCCCCAGCATTTT. The chain links TRBV20-1 to TRBJ1-5; no firm D call. V shed 2 bases and J shed 3 bases, with 14 bases lying between them. The CDR3 is 15 residues long. In germline, CDR1 is DFQATT, CDR2 SNEGSKA (reference sequence).

The rearrangement links TRBV12-5 to TRBJ1-5; no firm D call. This CDR3 is built from 14 residues. Germline CDR1 is LGHNT and CDR2 is FRNRAP. The V end was cut by 7 bases, the J end by 0 bases, with 10 bases between. CDR3 region: CASAVGYSNQPQHF. In nucleotides, the CDR3 is TGTGCTAGTGCCGTCGGCTATAGCAATCAGCCCCAGCATTTT.

V usage is TRBV12-3 or TRBV12-4 and J usage is TRBJ1-1, with D maybe TRBD1 (6 bases). The CDR3 is made up of 13 amino acids. Trimming removed 7 bases from V and 0 bases from J, with 9 bases in between. The CDR3 bases are TGTGCCAGCACTCAGGGGATGAACACTGAAGCTTTCTTT. Translated, it gives CASTQGMNTEAFF.

This clonotype was seen many times. This chain uses TRBV7-2 with TRBJ2-1, with 8 bases fitting TRBD1. This CDR3 has 16 amino acids. The germline gives CDR1 SGHTA, CDR2 FQGNSA. V dropped 1 base and J dropped 3; count of bases not matched to a gene: 5. This CDR3 reads CASSLVGQGFYNEQFF. CDR3 nucleotide sequence: TGTGCCAGCAGCTTAGTCGGACAGGGTTTCTACAATGAGCAGTTCTTC.

This clonotype has more than one count but fewer than ten. This sequence joins TRBV19 and TRBJ1-5, with D unclear. This CDR3 is built from 14 residues. The V gene's germline CDR1 is LNHDA and CDR2 SQIVND (reference sequence). V gave up 4 bases and J gave up 3 bases, with 10 bases separating them. The CDR3 reads CASSTGVTNQPQHF. CDR3 sequence (DNA): TGTGCCAGTAGTACAGGCGTCACCAATCAGCCCCAGCATTTT. The full variable domain, in which reference TRBV19 and TRBJ1-5 provide the parts outside the CDR3, is DGGITQSPKYLFRKEGQNVTLSCEQNLNHDAMYWYRQDPGQGLRLIYYSQIVNDFQKGDIAEGYSVSREKKESFPLTVTSAQKNPTAFYLCASSTGVTNQPQHFGDGTRLSIL.